These T cell receptor beta chains were read from a single sample in a study of identical twins. TCRdb recomputed calls from the 5' RACE reads with MiXCR, one row per CDR3 protein. The sample lists 1.5 million or so distinct CDR3 sequences, 25% to 35% occurring once. Sequencing was carried out using cord blood. The receptors were sampled from a newborn girl in good health. The conserved cysteine and the conserved F or W are not part of the CDR3 here.

J gene | V gene | CDR3 protein
TRBJ2-4 | TRBV28 | ASSRGTSGWGNIQY
TRBJ2-1 | TRBV28 | ASRPGLAGYEQF
TRBJ2-5 | TRBV5-6 | ASSLSRTSQETQY
TRBJ2-3 | TRBV12-3/TRBV12-4 | ASTLGGPTDTQY
TRBJ2-5 | TRBV5-6 | ASSLSGWEETQY
TRBJ1-1 | TRBV28 | ASSSAENTEAF
- | TRBV3-1 | ASSQVLLASSSYNEQY
TRBJ2-1 | TRBV7-2 | ASSLDRQGFHNEQF
TRBJ2-3 | TRBV6-6 | AGSYSRGDRGIDTQY
TRBJ2-1 | TRBV7-2 | ASSLAQGTSGSEQF